This T cell receptor beta chain emerged from a study of monozygotic twins with inflammatory bowel disease. Molecular identifiers with 6-nucleotide sample barcodes were added during cDNA synthesis via template switching. TCRdb re-analyzed the 5' RACE reads; it lists each CDR3 protein once, without DNA. Listed are 200,000 to 250,000 distinct CDR3 sequences; 6% to 9% falls within the top ten. In germline, CDR1 is LNHNV, CDR2 YYDKDF (reference sequence). This CDR3 has 15 amino acids. Study-level points and caveats: Patient repertoires may have gained variability from differing immunosuppressive treatments. TCRbeta inverse Simpson diversity was decreased in IBD patients versus healthy co-twins. Clonotype sharing was lower in IBD patients than healthy twins, most markedly with disease activity.

Worth noting for this clonotype: The antigen is unknown.

The source material was blood. This clonotype was obtained from a human donor with ulcerative colitis or Crohn's disease, or a healthy co-twin of an affected twin (not recorded which). This sequence joins TRBV15 and TRBJ1-1; TCRdb proposes TRBD1, but this gene call is untestable without DNA. CDR3 sequence: CATSRVGQSTDEAFF.